What follows are 30 T cell receptor beta chains derived from one specimen sequenced in a study of PD-L1 blockade in urothelial cancer. Time point noted: pretreatment peripheral blood. The assay was immunoSEQ multiplex PCR, and TCRdb's table has in-frame clones only and misses some. The table shows 90,000 or so clones, with roughly 90% occurring only once. The starting material was PBMCs, obtained around atezolizumab (anti-PD-L1) treatment. The receptor set was obtained from a man between 60 and 70 years old with urothelial cancer.

This clone was detected once. The chain has TRBV11-3 and TRBJ2-2; 7 bases are a match to TRBD2. CDR1 and CDR2 from the germline V gene are SGHNT and YENEEA. The length of the CDR3 is 12 residues. V dropped 7 bases and J dropped 7; count of bases not matched to a gene: 3. CDR3 in amino acids: CASTSGGGELFF. The CDR3 bases are TGTGCCAGCACCTCGGGGGGCGGGGAGCTGTTTTTT.

This clone was seen a single time. The junction and the germline gene differ at one end; a read error may be behind it. The chain links TRBV7-7 to TRBJ2-1, with D hard to call. The CDR3 has 13 residues. Germline CDR1 is SSHAT and CDR2 is FNYEAQ (reference sequence). The CDR3 nucleotides are TGTGCTAGCAGCTTAGATTCTTACAATGAGCAGTTCTTC. Translating gives CASSLDSYNEQFF.

The chain uses TRBV7-2 and TRBJ2-1; D may be TRBD2 (6 bases). The V end was cut by 5 bases, the J end by 5 bases, with 16 bases between. CDR1 is SGHTA, CDR2 FQGNSA, per germline. CDR3 length: 15 residues. This CDR3 is CASSGFQAGNNEQFF. DNA of the CDR3: TGTGCCAGCAGCGGGTTCCAGGCGGGGAACAATGAGCAGTTCTTC.

The CDR3 is CASSDYYRDRGYNEQFF. In nucleotides, the CDR3 is TGTGCCAGCAGTGATTATTACCGAGACAGGGGCTACAATGAGCAGTTCTTC. The chain recombines TRBV6-4 with TRBJ2-1; 8 bases agree with TRBD1. The CDR3 covers 17 residues. The germline gives CDR1 MRHNA, CDR2 SNTAGT. The J segment lost 3 bases and the V segment lost 3 bases, leaving 10 bases of the junction unmatched.

V and J are TRBV18 and TRBJ2-7; the D is unclear. Germline values: CDR1 KGHSH, CDR2 LQKENI. CDR3 length: 15 residues. The V end was cut by 0 bases, the J end by 2 bases, with 11 bases between. CDR3 residues: CASSPPRPQAYEQYF. DNA for the CDR3: TGTGCCAGCTCACCACCGCGTCCTCAGGCCTACGAGCAGTACTTC. Full variable domain (remainder filled in from reference TRBV18 and TRBJ2-7): NAGVMQNPRHLVRRRGQEARLRCSPMKGHSHVYWYRQLPEEGLKFMVYLQKENIIDESGMPKERFSAEFPKEGPSILRIQQVVRGDSAAYFCASSPPRPQAYEQYFGPGTRLTVT.

The chain combines TRBV11-1 with TRBJ2-5; D is undetermined. Germline assignment: CDR1 SGHAT and CDR2 FQDESV (reference sequence). This CDR3 has 12 amino acids. The germline V and J ends were trimmed by 5 bases and 7 bases, with 11 bases remaining between them. This CDR3 is CASSPEEGTQYF. The DNA of the CDR3 is TGTGCCAGCAGCCCCGAGGAAGGGACCCAGTACTTC.

This sequence joins TRBV4-2 and TRBJ2-2, with 9 bases lining up with TRBD2. The J segment lost 4 bases and the V segment lost 3 bases, leaving 9 bases of the junction unmatched. This CDR3 has 17 amino acids. The germline gives CDR1 LGHNA, CDR2 YNFKEQ. CDR3 sequence reads: CASSQDSGGDFTGELFF. CDR3 coding DNA: TGTGCCAGCAGCCAGGATAGCGGGGGAGATTTCACCGGGGAGCTGTTTTTT.

This rearrangement joins TRBV29-1 to TRBJ2-2; perhaps TRBD1 as D (5 bases). Germline-derived CDR1 and CDR2 are SQVTM and ANQGSEA. The CDR3 is 14 amino acids. V lost 1 base and J 2 bases, leaving 8 bases between the germline ends. This chain's CDR3 is CSVEVDRNTGELFF. CDR3 DNA sequence: TGCAGCGTTGAAGTTGACAGAAACACCGGGGAGCTGTTTTTT.

The chain employs TRBV28 and TRBJ2-1; 8 positions match TRBD1. Trimming took 6 bases from V and 1 from J; bases not matched to a gene: 17. CDR1 and CDR2 (germline): MDHEN, SYDVKM. CDR3 size: 19 residues. CDR3 loop: CASRTREFTDRASYNEQFF. DNA for the CDR3: TGTGCCAGCAGGACAAGGGAGTTTACGGACAGGGCTTCCTACAATGAGCAGTTCTTC.

On this clone itself: At one of its ends the junction is not consistent with the germline gene, which may arise from a read error. V and J are TRBV14 and TRBJ2-3; 11 bases map to TRBD1. The germline V gene encodes CDR1 SGHDN and CDR2 FVKESK. This CDR3 contains 13 residues. The CDR3 loop is CASGDRGDYTPYF. Here the CDR3 DNA reads TGTGCCAGCGGGGACAGGGGGGACTACACGCCGTATTTT.

This rearrangement joins TRBV5-5 to TRBJ2-1; 8 nucleotides align to TRBD2. CDR1 and CDR2 (germline): SGHKS, YYEKEE (reference sequence). Trimming took 2 bases from V and 10 from J; bases not matched to a gene: 11. CDR3 length: 15 amino acids. This CDR3 is CASSFLSGSFVEQFF. Written as DNA, the CDR3 is TGTGCCAGCAGCTTTCTAAGCGGGAGCTTTGTGGAGCAGTTCTTC. Full variable domain (remainder filled in from reference TRBV5-5 and TRBJ2-1): DAGVTQSPTHLIKTRGQQVTLRCSPISGHKSVSWYQQVLGQGPQFIFQYYEKEERGRGNFPDRFSARQFPNYSSELNVNALLLGDSALYLCASSFLSGSFVEQFFGPGTRLTVL.

This rearrangement joins TRBV19 to TRBJ2-2; D unclear. Per germline, CDR1 LNHDA and CDR2 SQIVND (reference sequence). Trimming cost V 6 bases and J 1 base, with 3 bases left between them. The CDR3 runs 12 residues. The CDR3 protein is CASSLNTGELFF. The CDR3 DNA reads TGTGCCAGTAGCCTGAACACCGGGGAGCTGTTTTTT. Filled out from reference TRBV19 and TRBJ2-2, the complete variable domain reads DGGITQSPKYLFRKEGQNVTLSCEQNLNHDAMYWYRQDPGQGLRLIYYSQIVNDFQKGDIAEGYSVSREKKESFPLTVTSAQKNPTAFYLCASSLNTGELFFGEGSRLTVL.

The chain combines TRBV27 with TRBJ1-6; D is unresolved. The V and J ends lost 0 bases and 0 bases respectively, with 18 bases between them. There are 20 residues in the CDR3. Germline CDR1 is MNHEY and CDR2 is SMNVEV (reference sequence). The CDR3 loop is CASSLSTLRNGGSYNSPLHF. In DNA form, the CDR3 reads TGTGCCAGCAGTTTATCTACTCTGAGGAATGGAGGCTCCTATAATTCACCCCTCCACTTT.

CDR3 DNA sequence: TGTGCCAGCAGCCAACAGGGTCCAGCACTCGAGACCCAGTACTTC. It yields the protein CASSQQGPALETQYF. The genes are TRBV6-6 and TRBJ2-5; D is possibly TRBD1 (6 bases). This CDR3 is 15 amino acids long. V was pared by 6 bases and J by 5 bases, with 19 bases between. CDR1 and CDR2 (germline): MNHNY, SVGAGI (reference sequence).

V and J are TRBV5-1 and TRBJ1-1, with D possibly matching TRBD1 (5 bases). The V gene's germline CDR1 is SGHRS and CDR2 YFSETQ. V was shortened by 3 bases and J by 4 bases, with 13 bases between the two germline ends. The CDR3 loop spans 14 amino acids. CDR3 coding DNA: TGCGCCAGCAGCTCTGACAGTTTGGGCACTGAAGCTTTCTTT. Translating it yields CASSSDSLGTEAFF. Full variable domain (remainder filled in from reference TRBV5-1 and TRBJ1-1): KAGVTQTPRYLIKTRGQQVTLSCSPISGHRSVSWYQQTPGQGLQFLFEYFSETQRNKGNFPGRFSGRQFSNSRSEMNVSTLELGDSALYLCASSSDSLGTEAFFGQGTRLTVV.

The chain links TRBV5-6 to TRBJ2-3; weak D call: TRBD2 (5 bases). This CDR3 is built from 16 residues. The V end lost 1 base, the J end lost 0 bases, and 12 bases lay between the germline ends. In germline, CDR1 is SGHDT, CDR2 YYEEEE. The CDR3 is CASSLPGWNSTDTQYF. Written as DNA, the CDR3 is TGTGCCAGCAGCTTGCCGGGGTGGAATAGCACAGATACGCAGTATTTT.

The chain links TRBV11-1 to TRBJ2-3; D gene ambiguous. The germline V and J ends were trimmed by 2 bases and 3 bases, with 9 bases remaining between them. This CDR3 comprises 14 residues. Germline CDR1 reads SGHAT; CDR2 reads FQDESV (reference sequence). The DNA for the CDR3 is TGTGCCAGCAGCTTATTTCCGTATACAGATACGCAGTATTTT. Encoded protein: CASSLFPYTDTQYF.

The chain links TRBV2 to TRBJ2-7, with TRBD2 identical over 8 bases. The length of the CDR3 is 14 residues. With V trimmed by 7 bases and J by 5 bases, 10 bases remained unmatched. Germline V gives CDR1 SNHLY, CDR2 FYNNEI. CDR3 sequence: CASKEASGSHEQYF. In DNA, the CDR3 is TGTGCCAGCAAGGAGGCTAGCGGGTCCCACGAGCAGTACTTC.

The genes are TRBV7-2 and TRBJ2-1, with 16 bases aligning to TRBD2. The CDR3 spans 18 residues. V trimming: 5 bases; J trimming: 7 bases; junction bases outside the gene matches: 11. The germline V gene has CDR1 SGHTA and CDR2 FQGNSA. In nucleotides, the CDR3 is TGTGCCAGCAGCCCGGGACTAGCGGGGGGGTCCCTAGGAAATGAGCAGTTCTTC. It translates to CASSPGLAGGSLGNEQFF.

The chain uses TRBV5-5 and TRBJ2-3; maybe TRBD2 (5 bases). V was cut by 2 bases and J by 1 base, with 14 bases left in between. Germline values: CDR1 SGHKS, CDR2 YYEKEE (reference sequence). The CDR3 length is 16 residues. The CDR3 loop reads CASSLPGSSGTDTQYF. CDR3 sequence (DNA): TGTGCCAGCAGCTTACCGGGAAGCTCTGGCACAGATACGCAGTATTTT.

This chain joins TRBV11-2 and TRBJ1-2, with D possibly being TRBD1 (6 bases). This CDR3 contains 13 residues. Looked up from germline, CDR1 is SGHAT and CDR2 is FQNNGV. V gave up 0 bases and J gave up 4 bases, with 6 bases separating them. CDR3 sequence reads: CASSLDRGYGYTF. The CDR3 nucleotides read TGTGCCAGCAGCTTAGACAGGGGCTATGGCTACACCTTC.

DNA for the CDR3: TGCAGCGTTGAGTCAGGGGGCACTGAAGCTTTCTTT. It yields the protein CSVESGGTEAFF. The rearrangement uses TRBV29-1 and TRBJ1-1; 7 positions match TRBD1. The junction had 2 bases not matched to a gene; V was cut back by 3 bases and J by 4 bases. The germline V gene has CDR1 SQVTM and CDR2 ANQGSEA. This CDR3 is built from 12 residues.

This clone was counted once. The chain uses TRBV19 and TRBJ2-1; tentatively, D is TRBD2 (6 bases). The germline gives CDR1 LNHDA, CDR2 SQIVND (reference sequence). Trimming removed 3 bases from V and 6 bases from J, with 12 bases in between. The CDR3 is made up of 14 amino acids. The CDR3 spells CASSIDRDFNEQFF. CDR3 DNA sequence: TGTGCCAGTAGTATTGACCGGGACTTCAATGAGCAGTTCTTC.

The rearrangement uses TRBV7-6 and TRBJ1-2, with D uncertain. V lost 3 bases and J 6 bases, leaving 8 bases between the germline ends. CDR1 and CDR2 from the germline V gene are SGHVS and FNYEAQ. The CDR3 is 12 amino acids. The CDR3 protein is CASSLRGDGYTF. Here the CDR3 DNA reads TGTGCCAGCAGCTTGAGAGGCGATGGCTACACCTTC.

The CDR3 is CASNGLAGEGADTQYF. As DNA, the CDR3 is TGTGCCAGCAATGGCCTAGCGGGAGAGGGGGCAGATACGCAGTATTTT. The chain combines TRBV28 with TRBJ2-3; the match to TRBD2 covers 10 bases. The germline V gene encodes CDR1 MDHEN and CDR2 SYDVKM. The CDR3 is made up of 16 amino acids. The trim removed 7 bases at V and 4 bases at J, leaving 11 bases unmatched.

The V call is TRBV2, the J call TRBJ2-1; D is unresolved. Germline CDR1 reads SNHLY; CDR2 reads FYNNEI. The CDR3 is 11 amino acids. The germline V and J ends were trimmed by 5 bases and 8 bases, with 7 bases remaining between them. The chain's CDR3 is CASSLLDEQFF. The DNA of the CDR3 is TGTGCCAGCAGTTTACTTGATGAGCAGTTCTTC. The variable domain in full, with the rest retrieved from reference TRBV2 and TRBJ2-1, is EPEVTQTPSHQVTQMGQEVILRCVPISNHLYFYWYRQILGQKVEFLVSFYNNEISEKSEIFDDQFSVERPDGSNFTLKIRSTKLEDSAMYFCASSLLDEQFFGPGTRLTVL.

The CDR3 loop reads CASSRTSLSSYEQYF. CDR3 nucleotides: TGTGCCAGCAGCAGGACTAGCCTAAGCTCCTACGAGCAGTACTTC. This chain uses TRBV5-4 with TRBJ2-5, with TRBD2 matching 8 bases. The J call may be wrong; the DNA end is better matched by TRBJ2-7. Germline V lookup: CDR1 SGHNT, CDR2 YYREEE (reference sequence). The CDR3 covers 15 residues.

This sequence joins TRBV29-1 and TRBJ2-5, with D possibly matching TRBD1 (6 bases). The CDR3 covers 16 residues. Germline-derived CDR1 and CDR2 are SQVTM and ANQGSEA. Trimming left V 0 bases short and J 0 bases short, with 14 bases between. The CDR3 here is CSVEERQGWYQETQYF. CDR3 coding DNA: TGCAGCGTTGAAGAACGGCAGGGGTGGTACCAAGAGACCCAGTACTTC.

V is TRBV5-1 and J is TRBJ2-2, with 7 bases lining up with TRBD2. The CDR3 spans 16 residues. J gave up 1 base and V 0 bases, and 3 bases lay outside the gene matches. CDR1 SGHRS and CDR2 YFSETQ come from the germline V gene. The CDR3 bases are TGCGCCAGCAGCTTGGGAGTAGCGGGGAACACCGGGGAGCTGTTTTTT. Amino acid sequence: CASSLGVAGNTGELFF.

The chain combines TRBV18 with TRBJ1-1; 9 bases map to TRBD1. The J segment lost 4 bases and the V segment lost 2 bases, leaving 5 bases of the junction unmatched. The V gene's germline CDR1 is KGHSH and CDR2 LQKENI. The CDR3 extends over 15 amino acids. The CDR3 reads CASSPTGTGITEAFF. For the CDR3, the DNA is TGTGCCAGCTCACCAACCGGGACAGGGATCACTGAAGCTTTCTTT.